This T cell receptor beta chain was retrieved from a study of regulatory T cells. As to this clone: Its antigen remains unidentified.

Primers: 52 TRBV forward and 13 TRBJ reverse. TCRdb keeps only in-frame clones here, not all; method: immunoSEQ multiplex PCR. This table has 30,000 to 40,000 clones, about 91% appearing once. The germline CDR1 and CDR2 sequences are SGHRS and YFSETQ. The CDR3 runs to 10 residues. With 2 bases removed from V and 14 bases from J, the gap between germline ends came to 10 bases. Findings of the study overall: Hydrophobic residues at CDR3 positions 6 and 7 were enriched in conventional CD4+ T cells of CD3G-deficient patients.

Autoimmunity was present in every CD3G-deficient patient, worse in two. This TCR derives from a person under 35 with CD3G deficiency. Sequenced sample: conventional CD4+ T cells sorted from blood. The chain is built from TRBV5-1 and TRBJ2-5; possible D gene TRBD1, 5 bases. For the CDR3, the DNA is TGCGCCAGCAGCTTCCCAGGGCTCTACTTC. Residues: CASSFPGLYF.